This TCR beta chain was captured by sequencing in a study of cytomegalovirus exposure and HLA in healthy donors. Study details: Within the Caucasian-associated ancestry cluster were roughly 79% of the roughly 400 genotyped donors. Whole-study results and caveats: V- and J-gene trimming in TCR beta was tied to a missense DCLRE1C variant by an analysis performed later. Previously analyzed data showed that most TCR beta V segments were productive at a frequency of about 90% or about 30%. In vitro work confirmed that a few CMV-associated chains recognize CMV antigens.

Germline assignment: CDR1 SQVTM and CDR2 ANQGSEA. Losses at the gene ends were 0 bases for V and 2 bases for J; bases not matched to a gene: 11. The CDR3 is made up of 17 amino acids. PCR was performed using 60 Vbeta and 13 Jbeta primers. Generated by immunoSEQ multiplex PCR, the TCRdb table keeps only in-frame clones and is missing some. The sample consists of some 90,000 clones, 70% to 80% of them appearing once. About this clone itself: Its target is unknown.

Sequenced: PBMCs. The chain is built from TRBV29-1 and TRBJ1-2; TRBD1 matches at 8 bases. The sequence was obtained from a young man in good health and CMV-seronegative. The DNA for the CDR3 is TGCAGCGTTGAAGATCTCGGCCTCGCAGGGGGCAACTATGGCTACACCTTC. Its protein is CSVEDLGLAGGNYGYTF.